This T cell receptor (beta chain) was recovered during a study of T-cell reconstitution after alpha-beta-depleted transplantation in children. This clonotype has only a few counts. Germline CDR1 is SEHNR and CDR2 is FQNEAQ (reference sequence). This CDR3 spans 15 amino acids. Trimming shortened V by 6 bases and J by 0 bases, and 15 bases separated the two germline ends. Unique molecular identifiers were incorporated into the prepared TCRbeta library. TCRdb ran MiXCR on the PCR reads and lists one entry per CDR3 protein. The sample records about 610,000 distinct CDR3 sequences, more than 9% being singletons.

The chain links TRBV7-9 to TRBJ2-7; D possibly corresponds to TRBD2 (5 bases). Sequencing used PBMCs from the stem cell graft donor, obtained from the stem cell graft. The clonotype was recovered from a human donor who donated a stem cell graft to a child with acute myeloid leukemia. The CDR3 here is CASRPEARTSYEQYF. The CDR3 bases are TGTGCCAGCAGACCGGAGGCCCGAACCTCCTACGAGCAGTACTTC.